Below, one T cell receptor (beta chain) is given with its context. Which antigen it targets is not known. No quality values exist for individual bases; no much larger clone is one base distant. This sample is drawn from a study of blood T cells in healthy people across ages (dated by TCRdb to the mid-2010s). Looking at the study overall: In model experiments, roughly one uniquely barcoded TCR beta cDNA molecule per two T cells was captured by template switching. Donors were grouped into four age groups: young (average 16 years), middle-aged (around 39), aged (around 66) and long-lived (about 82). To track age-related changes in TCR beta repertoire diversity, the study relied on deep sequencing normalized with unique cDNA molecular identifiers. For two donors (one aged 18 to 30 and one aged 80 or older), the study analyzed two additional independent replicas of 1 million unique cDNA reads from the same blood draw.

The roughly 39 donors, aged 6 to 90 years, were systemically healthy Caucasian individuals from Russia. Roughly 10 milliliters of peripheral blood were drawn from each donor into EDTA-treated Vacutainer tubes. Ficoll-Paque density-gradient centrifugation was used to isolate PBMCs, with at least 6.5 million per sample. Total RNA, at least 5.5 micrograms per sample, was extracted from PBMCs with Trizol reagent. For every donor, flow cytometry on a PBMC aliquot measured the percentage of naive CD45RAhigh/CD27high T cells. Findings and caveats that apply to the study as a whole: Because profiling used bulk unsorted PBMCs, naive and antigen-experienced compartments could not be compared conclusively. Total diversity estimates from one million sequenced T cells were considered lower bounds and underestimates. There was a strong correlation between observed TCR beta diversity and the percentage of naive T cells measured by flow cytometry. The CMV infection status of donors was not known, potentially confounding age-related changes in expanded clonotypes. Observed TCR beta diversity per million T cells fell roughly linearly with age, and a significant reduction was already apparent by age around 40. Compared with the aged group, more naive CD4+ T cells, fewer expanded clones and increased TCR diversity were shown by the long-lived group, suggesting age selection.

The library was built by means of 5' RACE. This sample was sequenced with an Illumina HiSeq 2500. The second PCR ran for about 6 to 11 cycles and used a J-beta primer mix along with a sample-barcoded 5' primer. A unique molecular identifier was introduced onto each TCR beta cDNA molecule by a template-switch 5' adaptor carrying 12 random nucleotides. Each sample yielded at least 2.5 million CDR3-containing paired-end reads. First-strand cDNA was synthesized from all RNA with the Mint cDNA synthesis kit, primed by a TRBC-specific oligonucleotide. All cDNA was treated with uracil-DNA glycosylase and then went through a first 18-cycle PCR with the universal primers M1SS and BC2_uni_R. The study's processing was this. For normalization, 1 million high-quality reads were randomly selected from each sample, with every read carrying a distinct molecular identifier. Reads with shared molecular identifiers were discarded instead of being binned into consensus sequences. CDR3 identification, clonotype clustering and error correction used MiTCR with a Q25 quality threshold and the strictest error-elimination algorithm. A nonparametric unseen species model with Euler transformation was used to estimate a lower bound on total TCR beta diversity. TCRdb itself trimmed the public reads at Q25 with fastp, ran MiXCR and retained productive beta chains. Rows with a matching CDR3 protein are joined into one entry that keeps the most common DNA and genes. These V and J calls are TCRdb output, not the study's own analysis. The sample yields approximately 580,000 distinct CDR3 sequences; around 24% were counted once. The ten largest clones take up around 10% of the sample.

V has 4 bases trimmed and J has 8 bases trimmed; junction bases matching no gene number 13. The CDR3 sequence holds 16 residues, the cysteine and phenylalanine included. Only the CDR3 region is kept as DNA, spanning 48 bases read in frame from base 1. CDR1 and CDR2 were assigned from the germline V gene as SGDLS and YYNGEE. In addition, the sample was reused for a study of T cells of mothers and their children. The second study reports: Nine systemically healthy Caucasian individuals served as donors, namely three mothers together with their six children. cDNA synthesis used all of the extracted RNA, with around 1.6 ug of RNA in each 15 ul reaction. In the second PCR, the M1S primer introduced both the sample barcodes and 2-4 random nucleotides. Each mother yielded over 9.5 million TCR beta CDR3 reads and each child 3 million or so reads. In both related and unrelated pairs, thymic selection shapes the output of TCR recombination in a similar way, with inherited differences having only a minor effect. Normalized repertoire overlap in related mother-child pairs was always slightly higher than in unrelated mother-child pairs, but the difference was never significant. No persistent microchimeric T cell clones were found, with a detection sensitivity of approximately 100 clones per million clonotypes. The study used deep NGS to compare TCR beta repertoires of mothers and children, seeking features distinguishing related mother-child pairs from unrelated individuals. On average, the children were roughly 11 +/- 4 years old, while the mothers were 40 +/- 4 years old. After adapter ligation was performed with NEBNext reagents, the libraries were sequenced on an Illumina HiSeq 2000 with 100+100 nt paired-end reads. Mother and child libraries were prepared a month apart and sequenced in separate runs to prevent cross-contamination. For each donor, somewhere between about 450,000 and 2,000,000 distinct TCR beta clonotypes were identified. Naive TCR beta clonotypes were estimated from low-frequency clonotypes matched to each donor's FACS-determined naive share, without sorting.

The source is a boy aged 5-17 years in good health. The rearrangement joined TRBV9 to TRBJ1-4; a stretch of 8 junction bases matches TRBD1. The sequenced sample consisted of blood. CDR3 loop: CASSPGVGQGQEKLFF. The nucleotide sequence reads TGTGCCAGCAGCCCTGGAGTCGGACAGGGTCAGGAAAAACTGTTTTTT.